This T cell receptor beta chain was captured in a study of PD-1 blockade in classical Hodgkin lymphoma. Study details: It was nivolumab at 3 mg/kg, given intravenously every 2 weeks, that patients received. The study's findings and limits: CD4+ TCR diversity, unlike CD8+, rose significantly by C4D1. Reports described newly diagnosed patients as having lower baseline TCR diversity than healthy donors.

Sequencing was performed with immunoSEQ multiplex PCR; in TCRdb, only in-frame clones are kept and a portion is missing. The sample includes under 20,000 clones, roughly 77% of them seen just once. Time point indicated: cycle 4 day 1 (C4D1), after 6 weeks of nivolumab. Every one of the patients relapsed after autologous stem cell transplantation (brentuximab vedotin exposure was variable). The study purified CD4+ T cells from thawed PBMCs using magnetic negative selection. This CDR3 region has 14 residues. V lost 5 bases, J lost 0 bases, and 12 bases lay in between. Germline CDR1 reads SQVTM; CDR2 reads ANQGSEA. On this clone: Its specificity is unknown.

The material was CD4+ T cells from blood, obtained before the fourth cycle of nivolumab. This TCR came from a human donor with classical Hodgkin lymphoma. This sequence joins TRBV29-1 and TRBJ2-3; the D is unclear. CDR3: CSVPGWASTDTQYF. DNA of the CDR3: TGCAGCGTTCCCGGGTGGGCAAGCACAGATACGCAGTATTTT.